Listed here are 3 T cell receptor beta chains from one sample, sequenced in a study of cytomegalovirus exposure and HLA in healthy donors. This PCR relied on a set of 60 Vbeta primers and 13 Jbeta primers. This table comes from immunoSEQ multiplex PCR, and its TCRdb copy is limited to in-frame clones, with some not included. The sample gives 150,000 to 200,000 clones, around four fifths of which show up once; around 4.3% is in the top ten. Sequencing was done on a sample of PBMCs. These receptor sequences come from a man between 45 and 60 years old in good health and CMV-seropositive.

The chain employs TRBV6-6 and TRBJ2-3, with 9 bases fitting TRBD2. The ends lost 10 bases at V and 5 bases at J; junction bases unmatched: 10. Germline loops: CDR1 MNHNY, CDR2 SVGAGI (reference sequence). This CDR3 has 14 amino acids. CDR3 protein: CATKGSGRIDTQYF. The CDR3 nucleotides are TGTGCCACCAAAGGTAGCGGGAGAATAGATACGCAGTATTTT.

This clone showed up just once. CDR3 nucleotides: TGCAGCGTTGCTGGACAGTTAGAAGAGACCCAGTACTTC. Its translation is CSVAGQLEETQYF. The chain recombines TRBV29-1 with TRBJ2-5; possible D gene TRBD1, 6 bases. Looked up from germline, CDR1 is SQVTM and CDR2 is ANQGSEA. V shed 4 bases and J shed 3 bases, with 12 bases lying between them. This CDR3 contains 13 residues.

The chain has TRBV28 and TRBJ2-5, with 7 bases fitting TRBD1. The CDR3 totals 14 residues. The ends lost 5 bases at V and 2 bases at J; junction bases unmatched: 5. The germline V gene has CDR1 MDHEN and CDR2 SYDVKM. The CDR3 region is CASSPMTGQETQYF. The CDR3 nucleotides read TGTGCCAGCAGTCCCATGACAGGGCAAGAGACCCAGTACTTC. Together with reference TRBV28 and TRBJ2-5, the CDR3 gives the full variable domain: DVKVTQSSRYLVKRTGEKVFLECVQDMDHENMFWYRQDPGLGLRLIYFSYDVKMKEKGDIPEGYSVSREKKERFSLILESASTNQTSMYLCASSPMTGQETQYFGPGTRLLVL.